This note documents a single T cell receptor (beta chain) sequence. Clones were read by immunoSEQ multiplex PCR, and TCRdb kept only the in-frame ones, dropping some. The profile shows a few hundred thousand clones, about 90% of them singletons. This specimen comes from a study of blood T cell repertoires in COVID-19. Turning to the study itself: T cells, B-cell-depleted T cells, or PBMCs provided the cDNA or gDNA that served as material.

Germline V gene data show CDR1 as LGHNA and CDR2 as YSLEER. The CDR3 is 17 amino acids. V was pared by 0 bases and J by 0 bases, with 15 bases between. Input material: peripheral blood. The chain links TRBV4-3 to TRBJ2-7; the D is unclear. This sequence originates from a man aged 18 to 29 with active or convalescent COVID-19. CDR3 protein: CASSQDGPESFSYEQYF. CDR3 in DNA: TGCGCCAGCAGCCAAGATGGGCCAGAGTCCTTCTCCTACGAGCAGTACTTC.